Sequencing of this T cell receptor (beta chain) was carried out in a study of T cells in Graves' hyperthyroidism and ophthalmopathy. Overall study findings and caveats: Blood also showed most of the thyroid clonotypes that were expanded above 0.001.

The V end lost 4 bases, the J end lost 3 bases, and 13 bases lay between the germline ends. Germline V gene data show CDR1 as SGHTA and CDR2 as FQGNSA. This CDR3 has 14 residues. This clonotype was found many times. What it recognizes is unknown. What was amplified from RNA transcripts were TCR beta CDR3 regions. A first-round RT-PCR of the TCR CDR3 used the HTBI primer set. MiXCR, applied by TCRdb to the multiplex PCR reads, yields one record per CDR3 protein. In the table there are around 380,000 distinct CDR3 sequences, roughly 14% of which are singletons. The specimen was blood. This TCR was recovered from a man aged 30 to 39 with Graves' hyperthyroidism that later progressed to Graves' ophthalmopathy. The V call is TRBV7-2, the J call TRBJ2-7; either TRBD1 or TRBD2 may fit D (5 bases each). The CDR3 loop reads CASSSNGAYYEQYF. The CDR3 DNA is TGTGCCAGCAGCTCCAACGGGGCCTACTACGAGCAGTACTTC.